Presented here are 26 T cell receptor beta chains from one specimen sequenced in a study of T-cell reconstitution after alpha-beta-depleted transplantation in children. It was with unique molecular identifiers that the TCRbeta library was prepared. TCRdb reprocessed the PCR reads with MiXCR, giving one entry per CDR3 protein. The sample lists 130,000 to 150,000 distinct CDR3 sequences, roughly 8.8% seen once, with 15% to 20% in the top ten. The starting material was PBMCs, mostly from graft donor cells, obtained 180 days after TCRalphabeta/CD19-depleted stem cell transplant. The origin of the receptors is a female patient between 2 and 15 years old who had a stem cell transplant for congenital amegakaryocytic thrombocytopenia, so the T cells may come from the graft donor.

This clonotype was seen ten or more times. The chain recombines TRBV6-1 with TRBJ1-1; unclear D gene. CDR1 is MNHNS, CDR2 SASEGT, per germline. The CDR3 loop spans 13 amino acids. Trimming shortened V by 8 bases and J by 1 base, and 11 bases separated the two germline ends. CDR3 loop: CASGVWKNTEAFF. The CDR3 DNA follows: TGTGCCAGCGGCGTATGGAAGAACACTGAAGCTTTCTTT.

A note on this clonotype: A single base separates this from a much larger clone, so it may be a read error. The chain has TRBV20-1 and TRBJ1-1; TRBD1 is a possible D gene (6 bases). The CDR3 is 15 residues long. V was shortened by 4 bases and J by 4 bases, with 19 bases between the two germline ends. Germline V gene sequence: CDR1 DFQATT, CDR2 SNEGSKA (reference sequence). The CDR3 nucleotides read TGCAGTGCTATAGAGGGGGGGCGGGTGGCCACTGAAGCTTTCTTT. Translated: CSAIEGGRVATEAFF.

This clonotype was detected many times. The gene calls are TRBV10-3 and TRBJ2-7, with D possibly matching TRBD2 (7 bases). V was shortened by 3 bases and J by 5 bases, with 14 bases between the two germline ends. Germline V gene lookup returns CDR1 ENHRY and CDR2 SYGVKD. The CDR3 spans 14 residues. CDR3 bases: TGTGCCATCAGTGACGAGGGGGGGTTCGACGAGCAGTACTTC. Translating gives CAISDEGGFDEQYF.

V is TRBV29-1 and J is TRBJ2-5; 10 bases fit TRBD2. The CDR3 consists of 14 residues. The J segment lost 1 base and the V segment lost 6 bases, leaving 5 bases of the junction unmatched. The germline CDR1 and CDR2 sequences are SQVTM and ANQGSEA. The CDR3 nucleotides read TGCAGCGTGAAGGCTAGCGGGGGCCAAGAGACCCAGTACTTC. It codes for CSVKASGGQETQYF.

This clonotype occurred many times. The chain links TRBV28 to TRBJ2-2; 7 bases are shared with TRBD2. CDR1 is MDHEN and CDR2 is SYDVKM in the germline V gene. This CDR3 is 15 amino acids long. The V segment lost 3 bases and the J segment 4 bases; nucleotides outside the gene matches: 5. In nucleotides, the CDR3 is TGTGCCAGCAGTTTGCCCTCGGGGGGCACCGGGGAGCTGTTTTTT. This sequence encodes CASSLPSGGTGELFF.

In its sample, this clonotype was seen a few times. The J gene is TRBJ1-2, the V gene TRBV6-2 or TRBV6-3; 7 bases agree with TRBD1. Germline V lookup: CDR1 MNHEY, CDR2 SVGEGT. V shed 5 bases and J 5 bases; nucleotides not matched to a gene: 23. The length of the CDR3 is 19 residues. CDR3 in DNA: TGTGCCAGCAGTCAACACCTACCTGGACAGGCAATCCGAGGTTATGGCTACACCTTC. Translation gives CASSQHLPGQAIRGYGYTF.

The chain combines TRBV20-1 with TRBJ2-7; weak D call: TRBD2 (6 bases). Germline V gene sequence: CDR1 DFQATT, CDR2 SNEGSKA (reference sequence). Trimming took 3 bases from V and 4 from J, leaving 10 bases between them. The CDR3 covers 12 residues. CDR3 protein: CSASGTQYEQYF. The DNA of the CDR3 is TGCAGTGCTAGCGGGACTCAGTACGAGCAGTACTTC.

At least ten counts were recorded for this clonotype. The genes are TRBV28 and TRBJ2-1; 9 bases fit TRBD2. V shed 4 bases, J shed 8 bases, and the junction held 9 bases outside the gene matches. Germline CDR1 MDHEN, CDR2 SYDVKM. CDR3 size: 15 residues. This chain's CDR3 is CASSSPAAGGHEQFF. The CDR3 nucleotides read TGTGCCAGCAGTTCTCCGGCAGCGGGAGGCCATGAGCAGTTCTTC.

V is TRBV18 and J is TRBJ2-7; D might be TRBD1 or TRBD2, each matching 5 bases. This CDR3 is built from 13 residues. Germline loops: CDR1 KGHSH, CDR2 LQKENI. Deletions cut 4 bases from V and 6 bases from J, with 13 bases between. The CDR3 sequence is CASSRAFGGEQYF. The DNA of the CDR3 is TGTGCCAGCTCACGTGCGTTTGGGGGCGAGCAGTACTTC.

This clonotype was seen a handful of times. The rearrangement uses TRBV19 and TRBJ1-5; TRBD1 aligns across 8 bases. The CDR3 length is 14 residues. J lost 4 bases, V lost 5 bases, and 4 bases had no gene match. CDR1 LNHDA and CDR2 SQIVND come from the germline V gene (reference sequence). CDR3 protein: CASSRDRHNQPQHF. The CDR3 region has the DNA TGTGCCAGTAGTCGGGACAGGCATAATCAGCCCCAGCATTTT.

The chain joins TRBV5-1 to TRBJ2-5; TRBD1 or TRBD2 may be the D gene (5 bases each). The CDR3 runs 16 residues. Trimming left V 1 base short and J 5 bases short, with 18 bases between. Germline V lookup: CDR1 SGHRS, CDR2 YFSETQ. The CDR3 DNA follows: TGCGCCAGCAGCTTGTCCTATGGGGGAAGTGCGGAGACCCAGTACTTC. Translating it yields CASSLSYGGSAETQYF.

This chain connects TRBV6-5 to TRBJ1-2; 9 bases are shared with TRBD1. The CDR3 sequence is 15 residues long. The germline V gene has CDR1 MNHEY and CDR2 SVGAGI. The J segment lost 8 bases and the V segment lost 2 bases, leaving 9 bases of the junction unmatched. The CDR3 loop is CASSYETGGIGGYTF. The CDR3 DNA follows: TGTGCCAGCAGTTACGAGACAGGGGGAATTGGGGGCTACACCTTC.

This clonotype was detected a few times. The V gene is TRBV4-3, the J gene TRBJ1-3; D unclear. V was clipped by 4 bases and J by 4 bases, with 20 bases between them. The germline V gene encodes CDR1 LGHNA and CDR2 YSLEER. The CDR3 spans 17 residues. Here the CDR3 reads CASSRSVGTPGGNTIYF. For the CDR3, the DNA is TGCGCCAGCAGCCGTTCCGTGGGCACCCCCGGAGGAAACACCATATATTTT.

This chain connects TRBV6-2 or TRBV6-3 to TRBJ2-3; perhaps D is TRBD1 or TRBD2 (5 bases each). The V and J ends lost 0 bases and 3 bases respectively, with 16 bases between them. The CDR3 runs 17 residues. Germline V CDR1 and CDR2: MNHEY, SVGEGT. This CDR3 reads CASSYSVYGGVTDTQYF. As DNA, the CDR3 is TGTGCCAGCAGTTACTCGGTTTATGGGGGAGTGACAGATACGCAGTATTTT.

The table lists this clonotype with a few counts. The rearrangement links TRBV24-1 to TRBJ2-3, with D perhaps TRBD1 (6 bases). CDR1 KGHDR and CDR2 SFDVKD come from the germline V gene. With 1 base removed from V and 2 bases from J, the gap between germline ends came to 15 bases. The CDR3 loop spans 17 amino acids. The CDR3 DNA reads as TGTGCCACCAGTGATTTAGGGAAGGGGGAATACACAGATACGCAGTATTTT. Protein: CATSDLGKGEYTDTQYF.

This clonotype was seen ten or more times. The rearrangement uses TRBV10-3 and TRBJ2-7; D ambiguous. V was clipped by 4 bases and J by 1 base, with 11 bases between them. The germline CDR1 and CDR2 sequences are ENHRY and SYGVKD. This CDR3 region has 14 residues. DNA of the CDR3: TGTGCCATCAGTGGAATGGGCCAGTCCTACGAGCAGTACTTC. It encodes CAISGMGQSYEQYF.

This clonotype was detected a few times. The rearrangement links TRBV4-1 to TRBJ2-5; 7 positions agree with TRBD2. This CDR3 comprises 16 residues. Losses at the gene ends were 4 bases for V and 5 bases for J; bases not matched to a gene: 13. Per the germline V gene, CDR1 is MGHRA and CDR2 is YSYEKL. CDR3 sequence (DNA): TGCGCCAGCAGCCTCGTACCCACGGGGGGTCGGGAGACCCAGTACTTC. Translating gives CASSLVPTGGRETQYF.

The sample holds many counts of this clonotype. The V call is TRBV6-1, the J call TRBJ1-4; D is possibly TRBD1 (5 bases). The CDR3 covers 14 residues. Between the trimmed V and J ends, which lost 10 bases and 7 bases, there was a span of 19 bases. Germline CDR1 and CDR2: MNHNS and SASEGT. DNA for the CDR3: TGTGCCATGCCGCCTGGGGACCCTCGTGAAAAACTGTTTTTT. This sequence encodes CAMPPGDPREKLFF.

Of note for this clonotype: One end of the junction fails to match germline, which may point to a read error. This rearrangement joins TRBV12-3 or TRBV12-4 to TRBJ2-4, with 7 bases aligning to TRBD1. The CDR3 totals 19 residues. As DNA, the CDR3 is TGTACCAGCAGTTCTTTAGACAGGGCCCAGACCCTAGCCAAAAACCTTCAGTACTTC. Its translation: CTSSSLDRAQTLAKNLQYF.

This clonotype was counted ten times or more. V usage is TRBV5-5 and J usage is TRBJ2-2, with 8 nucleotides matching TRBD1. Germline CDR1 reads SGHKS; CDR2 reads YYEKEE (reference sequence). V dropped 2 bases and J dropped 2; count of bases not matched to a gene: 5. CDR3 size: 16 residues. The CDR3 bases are TGTGCCAGCAGCTTCCCGGGGACAGGAAACACCGGGGAGCTGTTTTTT. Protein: CASSFPGTGNTGELFF.

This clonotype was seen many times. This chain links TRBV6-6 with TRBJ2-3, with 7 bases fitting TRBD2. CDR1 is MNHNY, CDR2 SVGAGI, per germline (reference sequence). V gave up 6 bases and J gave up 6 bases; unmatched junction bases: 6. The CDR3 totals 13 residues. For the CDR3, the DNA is TGTGCCAGCAGGCACGGGGGGAGGGATACGCAGTATTTT. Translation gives CASRHGGRDTQYF.

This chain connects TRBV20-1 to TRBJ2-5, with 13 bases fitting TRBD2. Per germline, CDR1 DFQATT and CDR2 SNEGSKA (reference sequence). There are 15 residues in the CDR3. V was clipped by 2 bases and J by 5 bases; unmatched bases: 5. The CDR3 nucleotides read TGCAGTGCTAGACTACTAGCGGGGGGGTTGGAGACCCAGTACTTC. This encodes CSARLLAGGLETQYF.

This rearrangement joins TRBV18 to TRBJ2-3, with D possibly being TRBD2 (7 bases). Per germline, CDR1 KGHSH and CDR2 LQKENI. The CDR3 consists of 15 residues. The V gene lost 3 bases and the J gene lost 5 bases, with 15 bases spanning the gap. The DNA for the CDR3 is TGTGCCAGCTCACCGAATATGGGGGGGCGAGATACGCAGTATTTT. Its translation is CASSPNMGGRDTQYF.

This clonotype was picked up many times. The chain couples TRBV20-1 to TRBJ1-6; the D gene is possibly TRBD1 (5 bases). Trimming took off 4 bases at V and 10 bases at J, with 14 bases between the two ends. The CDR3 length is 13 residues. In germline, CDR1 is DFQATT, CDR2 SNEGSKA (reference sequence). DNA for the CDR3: TGCAGTGCTACCCCAGGGCCTGGATCACCCCTCCACTTT. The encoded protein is CSATPGPGSPLHF.

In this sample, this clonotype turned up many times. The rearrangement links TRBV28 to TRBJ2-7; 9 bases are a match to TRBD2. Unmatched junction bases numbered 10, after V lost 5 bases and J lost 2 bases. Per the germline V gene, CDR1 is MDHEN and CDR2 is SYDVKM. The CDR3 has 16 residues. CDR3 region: CASSPDSGRAPYEQYF. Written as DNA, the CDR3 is TGTGCCAGCAGTCCCGATAGCGGGAGAGCCCCCTACGAGCAGTACTTC.

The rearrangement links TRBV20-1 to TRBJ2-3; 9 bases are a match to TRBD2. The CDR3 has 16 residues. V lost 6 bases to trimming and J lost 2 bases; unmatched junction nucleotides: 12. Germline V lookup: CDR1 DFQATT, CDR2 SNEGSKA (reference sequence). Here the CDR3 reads CSAQYFSGSVTDTQYF. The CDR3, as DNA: TGCAGTGCCCAATACTTTAGCGGGAGCGTCACAGATACGCAGTATTTT.